Below, 10 T cell receptor beta chains from the same sample are listed, as sequenced in a study of identifying expanded T cells in peripheral blood. The assay was immunoSEQ multiplex PCR, and TCRdb's table has in-frame clones only and misses some. The sample holds approximately 100,000 clones; around 89% are singletons and the top ten take 4%. Sample: blood. These TCRs come from a person aged 18-70 years in good health.

The chain links TRBV29-1 to TRBJ2-5; 11 bases map to TRBD2. The CDR3 spans 12 residues. After removal of 7 bases from V and 4 bases from J, the junction contained 2 bases not matched to a gene. Germline V gene data show CDR1 as SQVTM and CDR2 as ANQGSEA. The CDR3: CSGLAGRETQYF. The CDR3 nucleotides read TGCAGCGGACTAGCGGGACGAGAGACCCAGTACTTC.

This sequence joins TRBV5-5 and TRBJ1-1, with D perhaps matching TRBD1 (6 bases). The V gene lost 2 bases and the J gene lost 1 base, with 9 bases spanning the gap. In germline, CDR1 is SGHKS, CDR2 YYEKEE (reference sequence). The CDR3 runs to 14 residues. DNA of the CDR3: TGTGCCAGCAGCTTACAGACAGGGAACACTGAAGCTTTCTTT. Translation: CASSLQTGNTEAFF.

The V gene is TRBV5-5, the J gene TRBJ2-1; D may be TRBD1 or TRBD2 (5 bases each). V lost 4 bases to trimming and J lost 8 bases, with 13 bases between them. The CDR3 covers 13 residues. Looked up from germline, CDR1 is SGHKS and CDR2 is YYEKEE (reference sequence). CDR3 protein: CASSPPGRDEQFF. CDR3 coding DNA: TGTGCCAGCAGCCCCCCGGGGCGAGATGAGCAGTTCTTC. Together with reference TRBV5-5 and TRBJ2-1, the CDR3 gives the full variable domain: DAGVTQSPTHLIKTRGQQVTLRCSPISGHKSVSWYQQVLGQGPQFIFQYYEKEERGRGNFPDRFSARQFPNYSSELNVNALLLGDSALYLCASSPPGRDEQFFGPGTRLTVL.

The chain recombines TRBV25-1 with TRBJ2-1; D is uncertain. The V end lost 4 bases, the J end lost 5 bases, and 15 bases lay between the germline ends. The germline V gene has CDR1 MGHDK and CDR2 SYGVNS. This CDR3 spans 15 amino acids. This CDR3 reads CASSVMRYPDNEQFF. CDR3 in DNA: TGTGCCAGCAGTGTGATGAGGTATCCGGACAATGAGCAGTTCTTC.

The V gene is TRBV28, the J gene TRBJ1-5; D gene unclear. The CDR3 has 13 residues. Trimming cost V 6 bases and J 4 bases, with 10 bases left between them. CDR1 is MDHEN and CDR2 is SYDVKM in the germline V gene. The CDR3 sequence is CASRILGNQPQHF. The CDR3 DNA reads as TGTGCCAGCAGAATATTGGGGAATCAGCCCCAGCATTTT.

This clone has a single count. CDR3 in amino acids: CASSPFYREQETQYF. CDR3 nucleotides: TGTGCCAGCAGCCCATTTTACAGGGAACAAGAGACCCAGTACTTC. J is TRBJ2-5 and V is TRBV28; maybe TRBD1 (6 bases). Trimming left V 6 bases short and J 2 bases short, with 16 bases between. Germline CDR1 reads MDHEN; CDR2 reads SYDVKM. The CDR3 is 15 amino acids.

This clone was picked up a small number of times. The V call is TRBV29-1, the J call TRBJ2-7; 9 nucleotides align to TRBD1. This CDR3 spans 15 amino acids. V shed 2 bases, J shed 0 bases, and the junction held 5 bases outside the gene matches. Germline V gene sequence: CDR1 SQVTM, CDR2 ANQGSEA. Written as DNA, the CDR3 is TGCAGCGTTGAAAGTGGACAGGGGAGCTCCTACGAGCAGTACTTC. Protein sequence: CSVESGQGSSYEQYF.

This chain connects TRBV19 to TRBJ2-1; D possibly corresponds to TRBD1 (6 bases). The CDR3 is 17 residues long. The ends were cut back, 5 bases at V and 5 bases at J, with 22 bases in the middle. The germline V gene encodes CDR1 LNHDA and CDR2 SQIVND (reference sequence). CDR3 protein: CASSLSSGTRRHNEQFF. CDR3 bases: TGTGCCAGTAGTCTCTCCTCCGGGACAAGGCGCCACAATGAGCAGTTCTTC.

This clone occurred once. The CDR3 protein is CASSLTEDNEQFF. The CDR3, as DNA: TGTGCCAGCAGCTTAACGGAGGACAATGAGCAGTTCTTC. This chain uses TRBV11-3 with TRBJ2-1, with D perhaps TRBD2 (5 bases). Germline V gene sequence: CDR1 SGHNT, CDR2 YENEEA. V was cut by 2 bases and J by 5 bases, with 7 bases left in between. The CDR3 spans 13 residues.

V and J are TRBV19 and TRBJ1-4, with 10 bases matching TRBD1. From germline, CDR1 is LNHDA and CDR2 SQIVND (reference sequence). V gave up 8 bases and J gave up 6 bases; unmatched junction bases: 3. CDR3 length: 13 amino acids. CDR3 DNA: TGTGCCAGTCGGGGGACAGGGGATGAAAAACTGTTTTTT. The encoded protein is CASRGTGDEKLFF.